This entry concerns a single TCR beta chain. This CDR3 is built from 16 residues. Trimming at V came to 1 base and at J to 8 bases, leaving 6 bases not matched to a gene. In germline, CDR1 is LGHNA, CDR2 YNFKEQ. Use of 60 Vbeta and 13 Jbeta primers characterized the PCR. Profiling relied on immunoSEQ multiplex PCR, and the TCRdb table lists in-frame clones only, not all of them. The sample has some 56,000 clones; approximately 83% are singletons. This sample was included in a study of cytomegalovirus exposure and HLA in healthy donors. Sequencing input: PBMCs. The TCR comes from a human donor in good health. This chain connects TRBV4-2 to TRBJ2-1, with 12 bases aligning to TRBD2. The CDR3 reads CASSQVHLAGGHEQFF. The CDR3 region has the DNA TGTGCCAGCAGCCAAGTCCACCTAGCGGGAGGGCATGAGCAGTTCTTC.